This is a list of T cell receptor beta chains from one sample in a study of CD8 T cells in Susac syndrome. One entry per CDR3 protein results from TCRdb running MiXCR on the immunoSEQ multiplex PCR reads. The table records about 120,000 distinct CDR3 sequences, over 90% of them present only once. The specimen was CD4+ T cells from PBMCs. These receptors were taken from a human donor in good health. Each CDR3 is given with its conserved first and last residue. Each record gives: D gene, V gene, J gene, clone size, CDR3 protein, CDR3 DNA. D genes are given only for firm matches. The listing skips clone size in some rows; elsewhere it reads once, few, many or a size class.

>-|TRBV19|TRBJ1-2|-
CASRSGSSNYGYTF
TGTGCCAGTAGATCAGGGAGTTCTAACTATGGCTACACCTTC
>-|TRBV18|TRBJ1-2|-
CASSPGAPYGYTF
TGTGCCAGCTCCCCAGGGGCCCCCTATGGCTACACCTTC
>TRBD2|TRBV6-6|TRBJ2-3|once
CASRVAGGRSTDTQYF
TGTGCCAGCAGGGTAGCGGGGGGGCGAAGCACAGATACGCAGTATTTT
>-|TRBV27|TRBJ2-1|once
CASSLTGITGSPYNEQFF
TGTGCCAGCTCTCTAACTGGGATTACAGGGAGTCCCTACAATGAGCAGTTCTTC
>-|TRBV10-2|TRBJ2-3|-
CASVGPGPDTQYF
TGCGCCAGCGTGGGTCCCGGCCCAGATACGCAGTATTTT
>TRBD1|TRBV5-1|TRBJ1-1|-
CASSPRQGALWTEAFF
TGCGCCAGCAGCCCGAGACAGGGGGCGTTGTGGACTGAAGCTTTCTTT
>TRBD2|TRBV20-1|TRBJ2-7|-
CSARVLAGAYEQYF
TGCAGTGCTAGAGTGCTAGCGGGAGCTTACGAGCAGTACTTC
>-|TRBV7-3|TRBJ2-3|-
CASSLNSGGDTQYF
TGTGCCAGCAGCCTGAACAGTGGAGGAGATACGCAGTATTTT
>TRBD2|TRBV20-1|TRBJ2-7|-
CSARVLAEYEQYF
TGCAGTGCTAGGGTACTAGCGGAGTACGAGCAGTACTTC
>TRBD1|TRBV6-4|TRBJ2-3|-
CASGTGATDTQYF
TGTGCCAGCGGCACAGGGGCCACAGATACGCAGTATTTT
>TRBD2|TRBV6-2/TRBV6-3|TRBJ2-7|-
CASSFLAAYEQYF
TGTGCCAGCAGTTTCCTAGCGGCCTACGAGCAGTACTTC
>TRBD1|TRBV6-5|TRBJ2-3|-
CASRTGGRTDTQYF
TGTGCCAGCAGGACAGGGGGCAGGACAGATACGCAGTATTTT
>-|TRBV3-1|TRBJ1-1|-
CASSQETGTEAFF
TGTGCCAGCAGCCAAGAGACTGGGACTGAAGCTTTCTTT
>-|TRBV6-6|TRBJ2-3|-
CASSPKSTDTQYF
TGTGCCAGCAGCCCTAAAAGCACAGATACGCAGTATTTT
>TRBD2|TRBV7-3|TRBJ2-1|-
CASRISGRWNEQFF
TGTGCCAGCAGGATTAGCGGGAGGTGGAATGAGCAGTTCTTC
>-|TRBV9|TRBJ2-5|-
CASNPGTWQETQYF
TGTGCCAGCAATCCCGGGACGTGGCAAGAGACCCAGTACTTC
>-|TRBV7-9|TRBJ1-4|-
CASSFGGTNEKLFF
TGTGCCAGCAGCTTCGGGGGAACTAATGAAAAACTGTTTTTT
>TRBD1|TRBV3-1|TRBJ2-5|-
CASSQPTGIETQYF
TGTGCCAGCAGCCAGCCGACAGGGATAGAGACCCAGTACTTC
>TRBD1|TRBV20-1|TRBJ2-7|-
CSAIPGQGNYEQYF
TGCAGTGCTATTCCGGGACAGGGCAATTACGAGCAGTACTTC
>TRBD2|TRBV13|TRBJ2-4|-
CASSSEDPLAGGAKNIQYF
TGTGCCAGCAGCTCCGAAGACCCTCTAGCGGGAGGGGCCAAAAACATTCAGTACTTC
>TRBD1|TRBV6-1|TRBJ1-5|-
CASRKNPRTGGNQPQHF
TGTGCCAGCAGGAAGAACCCCAGGACAGGGGGCAATCAGCCCCAGCATTTT
>-|TRBV21-1|TRBJ2-7|-
CASSREASVSSYEQYF
TGTGCCAGCAGCAGGGAAGCTAGCGTTAGCTCCTACGAGCAGTACTTC
>TRBD2|TRBV29-1|TRBJ2-4|-
CSVAAGGDKNIQYF
TGCAGCGTTGCGGCCGGGGGGGACAAAAACATTCAGTACTTC
>-|TRBV9|TRBJ2-7|-
CASSVRDGSYEQYF
TGTGCCAGCAGCGTCCGGGACGGTTCCTACGAGCAGTACTTC
>-|TRBV24-1|TRBJ2-2|-
CATSDQNTGELFF
TGTGCCACCAGTGACCAGAACACCGGGGAGCTGTTTTTT
>TRBD1|TRBV9|TRBJ1-1|-
CASSVGQAVNTEAFF
TGTGCCAGCAGCGTGGGACAGGCCGTGAACACTGAAGCTTTCTTT